The next 13 T cell receptor beta chains were all read from a single sample in a study of shared clonotypes between healthy human individuals. Libraries were prepared by immunoSEQ multiplex PCR; TCRdb keeps only in-frame clonotypes and omits some of them. The data hold approximately 2.5 million clones, with over 85% observed a single time. The material sequenced was naive CD4+ T cells sorted from blood. Subset denoted: CD45RA+ positively selected. Receptor source: a man younger than 30 in good health.

The chain joins TRBV6-1 to TRBJ2-2; TRBD1 matches 9 bases. Germline CDR1 is MNHNS and CDR2 is SASEGT. CDR3 length: 14 amino acids. The V segment lost 5 bases and the J segment 4 bases; nucleotides outside the gene matches: 2. The chain's CDR3 is CASSKTGGTGELFF. CDR3 in DNA: TGTGCCAGCAGTAAGACAGGGGGCACCGGGGAGCTGTTTTTT.

A few counts support this clone. The sample holds other DNA sequences that translate to the same CDR3. This chain uses TRBV30 with TRBJ1-4; the match to TRBD1 covers 8 bases. The V and J ends lost 1 base and 7 bases, in that order; junction bases with no gene match: 5. Germline CDR1 reads GTSNPN; CDR2 reads SVGIG (reference sequence). The CDR3 has 14 residues. The CDR3 bases are TGTGCCTGGAGTGGAGGACAGGGAGGTGAAAAACTGTTTTTT. Its translation is CAWSGGQGGEKLFF.

The chain combines TRBV5-1 with TRBJ1-2; D ambiguous. This CDR3 comprises 14 residues. In germline, CDR1 is SGHRS, CDR2 YFSETQ. V was cut by 0 bases and J by 4 bases, with 10 bases left in between. CDR3 sequence reads: CASSLESVGYGYTF. CDR3 DNA sequence: TGCGCCAGCAGCTTGGAGTCAGTAGGCTATGGCTACACCTTC.

In its sample, this clone was seen a few times. The genes are TRBV5-1 and TRBJ1-1; no reliable D call. V shed 0 bases and J shed 6 bases, with 12 bases lying between them. CDR3 length equals 14 residues. Germline CDR1 and CDR2: SGHRS and YFSETQ. The CDR3 sequence: CASSLEGGEAEAFF. The DNA for the CDR3 is TGCGCCAGCAGCTTGGAGGGCGGGGAAGCTGAAGCTTTCTTT.

The rearrangement links TRBV5-1 to TRBJ1-1, with D uncertain. V shed 4 bases and J shed 6 bases, with 16 bases lying between them. The length of the CDR3 is 14 residues. CDR1 SGHRS and CDR2 YFSETQ come from the germline V gene. CDR3 loop: CASSPAGLMAEAFF. The CDR3 nucleotides are TGCGCCAGCAGCCCAGCCGGACTGATGGCTGAAGCTTTCTTT.

The chain combines TRBV5-4 with TRBJ1-2; no definite D call. The CDR3 loop spans 12 amino acids. V shed 7 bases and J shed 4 bases, with 11 bases lying between them. Germline V lookup: CDR1 SGHNT, CDR2 YYREEE (reference sequence). The CDR3 here is CASQAESYGYTF. The CDR3 coding sequence is TGTGCCAGCCAGGCTGAGAGCTATGGCTACACCTTC.

The chain joins TRBV19 to TRBJ1-6, with a possible D match to TRBD1 (5 bases). The CDR3 consists of 15 residues. Germline assignment: CDR1 LNHDA and CDR2 SQIVND (reference sequence). Trimming cost V 2 bases and J 7 bases, with 12 bases left between them. The CDR3 loop is CASSIMIGANSPLHF. The CDR3 bases are TGTGCCAGTAGTATAATGATCGGGGCGAATTCACCCCTCCACTTT.

The genes are TRBV5-8 and TRBJ1-6; D possibly corresponds to TRBD1 (5 bases). The length of the CDR3 is 18 residues. In germline, CDR1 is SGHTS, CDR2 YDEGEE. V was clipped by 0 bases and J by 2 bases, with 15 bases between them. The CDR3 bases are TGTGCCAGCAGCTTGGGACAGATGGGGGATACCTATAATTCACCCCTCCACTTT. It codes for CASSLGQMGDTYNSPLHF.

This clone appeared once. The chain joins TRBV2 to TRBJ2-7; possibly TRBD1 for D (6 bases). V was cut by 6 bases and J by 2 bases, with 11 bases left in between. The CDR3 is 13 amino acids. Germline-derived CDR1 and CDR2 are SNHLY and FYNNEI. CDR3 bases: TGTGCCAGCAGCGCCGGGACACCCTACGAGCAGTACTTC. This gives the protein CASSAGTPYEQYF. The full variable domain, rest sourced from reference TRBV2 and TRBJ2-7, is EPEVTQTPSHQVTQMGQEVILRCVPISNHLYFYWYRQILGQKVEFLVSFYNNEISEKSEIFDDQFSVERPDGSNFTLKIRSTKLEDSAMYFCASSAGTPYEQYFGPGTRLTVT.

The chain links TRBV6-5 to TRBJ2-7, with no clear D. CDR1 MNHEY and CDR2 SVGAGI come from the germline V gene. V dropped 5 bases and J dropped 7 bases, with 15 bases sitting between them. This CDR3 has 13 residues. CDR3 DNA: TGTGCCAGCAGTCCACTGTTTGTCCGAGAGCAGTACTTC. Translating it yields CASSPLFVREQYF.

J is TRBJ1-1 and V is TRBV5-1; D unresolved. The CDR3 has 13 residues. Trimming pared 5 bases from V and 4 bases from J, leaving 12 bases between. From germline, CDR1 is SGHRS and CDR2 YFSETQ. The CDR3 loop reads CASRRAGSTEAFF. In nucleotides, the CDR3 is TGCGCCAGCAGGAGGGCCGGGAGCACTGAAGCTTTCTTT.

V and J are TRBV10-1 and TRBJ2-3, with a tentative D call TRBD2 (5 bases). Germline V gives CDR1 WNHNN, CDR2 SYGVQD (reference sequence). Between the trimmed V and J ends, which lost 2 bases and 1 base, there was a span of 10 bases. The CDR3 is 15 residues long. The CDR3 sequence is CASSEGRGRTDTQYF. Written as DNA, the CDR3 is TGCGCCAGCAGTGAGGGTCGCGGGCGCACAGATACGCAGTATTTT.

This clone was detected only once. At one end, the junction sequence differs from germline, possibly due to a read error. The chain links TRBV5-6 to TRBJ2-1; D is perhaps TRBD1 (6 bases). The germline gives CDR1 SGHDT, CDR2 YYEEEE. This CDR3 is 12 amino acids long. Here the CDR3 DNA reads TGTGCCAGCAGCTTGGCACAGGGAATTTTACTCTTC. It translates to CASSLAQGILLF.